This T cell receptor beta chain originates from a study of regulatory dendritic cells for organ transplantation (dated by TCRdb to about 2017). For context, the study as a whole: Sorted naive and memory CD4+ and CD8+ T cells had their TCRbeta repertoires sequenced both before and after allostimulation with either regulatory or mature dendritic cells.

Taken from the germline V gene, the CDR1 and CDR2 loops are SGHAT and FQNNGV. From the cysteine up to the phenylalanine, the CDR3 has a length of 14 residues. This entry keeps only the CDR3 DNA: 42 bases, framed from base 1. V is clipped by 5 bases and J by 0 bases, and the sequence between their germline boundaries is 10 bases long. Multiplexed two-step PCR with Vbeta-specific forward primers and Jbeta-specific reverse primers was used to amplify TCRbeta CDR3 regions. TCRbeta libraries were sequenced on an Illumina instrument through the immunoSEQ service. The study's processing was this. IMGT annotation was used to assign V, D and J genes, and synthetic CDR3 analogues were used to correct the counts for multiplex PCR bias. In the immunoSEQ Analyzer, repertoire clonality was calculated as one minus the normalized Shannon entropy. Clonal expansion was defined by Fisher's exact test with Benjamini-Hochberg false discovery rate control, using two-tailed P<0.01. The immuneACCESS repertoire file appears here via TCRdb, limited to in-frame rearrangements. These files lack a portion of the clones; in checked studies, under half of the deficit traces to unresolved V genes, and the cause of the others is not known. The DNA was the basis for D and trimming; V, J and clone size are from that table. The sample table holds some 35,000 clones, of which 85% to 90% were seen once. The ten largest account for over 0.05% of the sample.

As for this clone: What this receptor recognizes is not known. Base qualities are missing; no much larger clone stands one base away.

Summary of the overall study and its limitations: Of the resting subsets, memory CD8+ T cells had the largest number of alloreactive TCR clonotypes. Repertoires were highly diverse in naive CD4+ and CD8+ T cells, less diverse in memory cells, and most oligoclonal in memory CD8+ cells. In both subjects, allostimulation led to expansion of memory CD8+ clones, although regulatory dendritic cells appeared to cause more limited expansion than mature dendritic cells did. Sequencing was done in only two subjects, and the authors reported considerable heterogeneity between individuals in the alloreactive memory CD8+ T cell pool.

FACS was used to sort CD4+ or CD8+ cells into naive T cells (CD45RA+) and memory T cells (CD45RO+). T cells for TCR sequencing came from a couple of healthy control subjects. Sorted T cell subsets that were not stimulated were used as baseline controls for the mixed lymphocyte reactions. Genomic DNA was extracted with the Qiagen DNeasy Blood & Tissue Kit. The receptor chain draws on TRBV11-2 and TRBJ1-1; the D gene assignment is ambiguous. The sample consisted of naive CD4+ T cells from blood. This sample's cell subset or site label indicates: CD45RA+ naive T cells. The sequence was collected from a human donor in good health. The CDR3 reads CASSRDRLNTEAFF. Here is the DNA: TGTGCCAGCAGCCGCGACCGGTTGAACACTGAAGCTTTCTTT.